Following are 8 T cell receptor beta chains from one sample sequenced in a study of response to subunit inactivated influenza vaccine. From the RT-PCR reads, TCRdb called clonotypes with MiXCR, one entry per CDR3 protein. The data show over 800,000 distinct CDR3 sequences, around 21% seen once. Sequences were derived from PBMCs from blood, sampled approximately 5 days after vaccination. The receptors were sampled from a man between 45 and 60 years old who received an inactivated influenza vaccine.

This clonotype was found a few times. This sequence joins TRBV7-2 and TRBJ2-3, with 8 bases that match TRBD1. The CDR3 is made up of 16 amino acids. V dropped 5 bases and J dropped 3; count of bases not matched to a gene: 10. CDR1 is SGHTA, CDR2 FQGNSA, per germline. The CDR3 nucleotides read TGTGCCAGCAGCAGGGCAACAGGGGGAACAACAGATACGCAGTATTTT. It is translated as CASSRATGGTTDTQYF.

The V call is TRBV24-1, the J call TRBJ2-3, with 10 bases that match TRBD2. The CDR3 spans 17 residues. Germline CDR1 KGHDR, CDR2 SFDVKD. With 2 bases clipped from V and 2 bases from J, the junction kept 6 bases outside the gene matches. The CDR3 sequence: CATSDSSTSGYTDTQYF. CDR3 DNA: TGTGCCACCAGTGATTCTTCGACTAGCGGGTACACAGATACGCAGTATTTT.

The CDR3 here is CATSDRTSGRRFQETQYF. The CDR3 DNA is TGTGCCACCAGTGACAGGACTAGCGGGAGGAGATTCCAAGAGACCCAGTACTTC. The rearrangement uses TRBV24-1 and TRBJ2-5; 14 nucleotides match TRBD2. This CDR3 is 18 amino acids long. Per the germline V gene, CDR1 is KGHDR and CDR2 is SFDVKD. J gave up 1 base and V 4 bases, and 7 bases lay outside the gene matches.

The chain has TRBV5-1 and TRBJ2-7, with 10 nucleotides matching TRBD1. J gave up 5 bases and V 0 bases, and 5 bases lay outside the gene matches. Germline V gene sequence: CDR1 SGHRS, CDR2 YFSETQ. CDR3 length equals 15 residues. The chain's CDR3 is CASSLAGTGADEQYF. In nucleotides, the CDR3 is TGCGCCAGCAGCTTGGCCGGGACAGGGGCGGACGAGCAGTACTTC.

The chain is built from TRBV7-2 and TRBJ2-7, with D maybe TRBD2 (5 bases). The V gene lost 7 bases and the J gene lost 5 bases, with 15 bases spanning the gap. Looked up from germline, CDR1 is SGHTA and CDR2 is FQGNSA. This CDR3 has 13 residues. The DNA of the CDR3 is TGTGCCAGCACCTGGACTGTTGTCCACGAGCAGTACTTC. Amino acid sequence: CASTWTVVHEQYF.

This clonotype was found a few times. The chain links TRBV24-1 to TRBJ1-5, with 8 bases identical to TRBD1. Per the germline V gene, CDR1 is KGHDR and CDR2 is SFDVKD. After removal of 10 bases from V and 7 bases from J, the junction contained 5 bases not matched to a gene. The CDR3 extends over 12 amino acids. The CDR3 spells CATQGAGQPQHF. In DNA, the CDR3 is TGTGCCACTCAGGGGGCAGGGCAGCCCCAGCATTTT.

Only a few counts were recorded for this clonotype. DNA for the CDR3: TGTGCCATCAGTGAAGACAGGATGGGATCTGACGAGCAGTACTTC. Protein: CAISEDRMGSDEQYF. The chain has TRBV10-3 and TRBJ2-7; maybe TRBD1 (6 bases). V lost 3 bases to trimming and J lost 5 bases, with 17 bases between them. The CDR3 runs 15 residues. The germline CDR1 and CDR2 sequences are ENHRY and SYGVKD.

This clonotype has more than one count but fewer than ten. This chain links TRBV12-3 or TRBV12-4 with TRBJ2-3, with D possibly matching TRBD2 (5 bases). This CDR3 contains 14 residues. The ends were cut back, 6 bases at V and 4 bases at J, with 14 bases in the middle. CDR3 sequence: CASSGKWMPDTQYF. The DNA of the CDR3 is TGTGCCAGCAGCGGGAAATGGATGCCAGATACGCAGTATTTT.